This T cell receptor beta chain was sequenced during a study of metastatic and nonmetastatic thyroid tumors. Study at large: Peripheral blood and tumor or nodule samples from malignant and benign thyroid patients were compared. Overall study findings and caveats: Within blood and tumor, benign nodules reportedly had significantly lower TCR beta diversity than malignant thyroid tumors did.

A remark on this clone: As yet, its antigen is unknown.

The CDR3 length is 15 residues. The V segment lost 5 bases and the J segment 1 base; nucleotides outside the gene matches: 5. Per germline, CDR1 LGHNA and CDR2 YNFKEQ. Methods used by the authors: Using the CDR3 differences seen across clinicopathological groups, the authors built a distant-metastasis classifier for papillary thyroid cancer, which was meant to discriminate distant-metastatic patients. With MiXCR, TCRdb called clones anew from the PCR reads. Clone size and V and J calls follow TCRdb, not the original study. The data hold about 20,000 clones, with around a third observed a single time. No patient had received any treatment before thyroid surgery.

The TCR originated in a female donor with papillary thyroid cancer or a benign thyroid nodule (not recorded which). Some clones in this sample may be carry-over from other donors' samples. V is TRBV4-2 and J is TRBJ2-4, with 7 bases lining up with TRBD1. Specimen: blood. Here the CDR3 reads CASSGMTGAKNIQYF. In DNA, the CDR3 is TGTGCCAGCAGCGGGATGACAGGGGCCAAAAACATTCAGTACTTC.